Listed here is a single TCR beta chain. Its target is unknown. From germline, CDR1 is SQVTM and CDR2 ANQGSEA. Between the trimmed V and J ends, which lost 4 bases and 4 bases, there was a span of 29 bases. The CDR3 length is 18 residues. The source of the sample is a study of cytomegalovirus exposure and HLA in healthy donors. Overall study: Previous work identified roughly 110 million unique TCR beta sequences from about 179 million T cells. The study, taken as a whole, reports: The listing of 150 to 200 TCR beta chains classed them as cytomegalovirus-associated.

PCR employed 60 Vbeta and 13 Jbeta primers. Profiled with immunoSEQ multiplex PCR; TCRdb holds only in-frame clones, not every one. The sample records about 26,000 clones, under 70% being singletons. The donors (healthy individuals) were bone marrow donors. The sample comprised PBMCs. The chain joins TRBV29-1 to TRBJ2-7; D perhaps matches TRBD2 (6 bases). The source is a woman aged 50 to 65 in good health and CMV-seronegative. The DNA of the CDR3 is TGCAGCGTTGCCCCAGAGGAGGGACCTATAATCGGGAAATACGAGCAGTACTTC. Protein: CSVAPEEGPIIGKYEQYF.